The rows below give T cell receptor beta chains drawn from one sample of a study of early T cells in non-severe SARS-CoV-2 infection. TCRdb used MiXCR to reprocess the 5' RACE reads, holding one entry per CDR3 protein. The data show tens of thousands of distinct CDR3 sequences, over 5.5% seen once. This specimen was whole blood, taken at baseline. The receptors were sampled from an adult who was a healthcare worker with PCR-confirmed SARS-CoV-2 infection or an uninfected control (not recorded which). Each CDR3 is given with its conserved first and last residue. D genes are given only for firm matches. Size is stated for part of the rows, as once, few or many counts, or as a class when the clone is expanded.

>TRBJ1-1|12|few|.|TRBV29-1
CSAAEANTEAFF
TGCAGCGCCGCAGAGGCGAACACTGAAGCTTTCTTT
>TRBJ1-1|13|.|.|TRBV6-2/TRBV6-3
CASSRVKNTEAFF
TGTGCCAGCAGCAGGGTCAAGAACACTGAAGCTTTCTTT
>TRBJ1-3|12|few|.|TRBV4-1
CASSHQENTIYF
TGCGCCAGCAGCCATCAGGAAAACACCATATATTTT
>TRBJ2-5|14|many|.|TRBV9
CASSDWDKGETQYF
TGTGCCAGCAGCGATTGGGACAAGGGAGAGACCCAGTACTTC
>TRBJ1-1|14|few|.|TRBV29-1
CSVSDGEARKGAFF
TGCAGCGTTTCGGACGGGGAAGCTCGTAAAGGAGCTTTCTTT
>TRBJ2-3|16|many|.|TRBV25-1
CASSEDRPNGGDTQYF
TGTGCCAGCAGTGAGGATCGACCAAATGGGGGAGATACGCAGTATTTT
>TRBJ1-4|14|few|.|TRBV12-3/TRBV12-4
CASSFRGANEKLFF
TGTGCCAGCAGTTTCAGGGGTGCTAATGAAAAACTGTTTTTT
>TRBJ2-5|12|few|.|TRBV5-4
CASSLVDGTQYF
TGTGCCAGCAGCTTGGTCGACGGGACCCAGTATTTC
>TRBJ2-1|18|many|TRBD1|TRBV7-9
CASSSTVWTGVPYNEQFF
TGTGCCAGCAGCTCCACGGTCTGGACAGGGGTCCCCTACAATGAGCAGTTCTTC
>TRBJ2-7|11|many|.|TRBV25-1
CASSLRGEQYF
TGTGCCAGCAGCTTAAGGGGCGAGCAGTACTTC
>TRBJ1-1|14|.|.|TRBV5-1
CASSLEDGFTEAFF
TGCGCCAGCAGCTTGGAAGATGGGTTTACTGAAGCTTTCTTT
>TRBJ2-2|18|medium-sized|TRBD2|TRBV7-8
CASSFPFLAGTDDGELFF
TGTGCCAGCAGCTTTCCCTTTCTAGCGGGCACTGACGACGGGGAGCTGTTTTTT
>TRBJ2-3|16|.|TRBD1|TRBV12-3/TRBV12-4
CASSRDRVSGTDTQYF
TGTGCCAGCAGCCGGGACAGGGTTTCGGGCACAGATACGCAGTATTTT
>TRBJ1-3|15|many|.|TRBV30
CAWSTRPNSGNTIYF
TGTGCCTGGAGTACAAGGCCCAACTCTGGAAACACCATATATTTT
>TRBJ2-4|17|.|TRBD1|TRBV7-6
CASSLGPLTGTKNIQYF
TGTGCCAGCAGCTTAGGTCCTCTGACAGGGACCAAAAACATTCAGTACTTC
>TRBJ2-1|16|many|.|TRBV7-2
CASSSNRGVRVNEQFF
TGTGCCAGCAGCTCGAATAGGGGCGTCCGGGTCAATGAGCAGTTCTTC
>TRBJ2-5|15|.|TRBD2|TRBV3-1
CASSQATSGGETQYF
TGTGCCAGCAGCCAAGCCACTAGCGGGGGGGAGACCCAGTACTTC
>TRBJ2-7|13|many|.|TRBV12-3/TRBV12-4
CAISRGFSYEQYF
TGTGCCATCAGTCGGGGGTTTTCCTACGAGCAGTACTTC
>TRBJ2-5|15|few|.|TRBV29-1
CSVAPPTGIQETQYF
TGCAGCGTTGCACCCCCAACGGGGATCCAAGAGACCCAGTACTTC
>TRBJ1-2|13|many|.|TRBV7-8
CASSLATLYGYTF
TGTGCCAGCAGCTTGGCTACACTCTATGGCTACACCTTC
>TRBJ1-2|14|medium-sized|.|TRBV6-5
CASSPRQSRYGYTF
TGTGCCAGCAGTCCCCGACAGAGCCGTTATGGCTACACCTTC
>TRBJ1-2|17|few|.|TRBV4-3
CASSREWRGGQDNGYTF
TGCGCCAGCAGCCGAGAGTGGAGGGGGGGACAAGACAATGGCTACACCTTC
>TRBJ1-5|13|.|.|TRBV2
CASKVELDQPQHF
TGTGCCAGCAAGGTAGAGCTAGATCAGCCCCAGCATTTT
>TRBJ1-1|13|many|.|TRBV3-1
CASSQVRNTEAFF
TGTGCCAGCAGCCAAGTGCGCAACACTGAAGCTTTCTTT